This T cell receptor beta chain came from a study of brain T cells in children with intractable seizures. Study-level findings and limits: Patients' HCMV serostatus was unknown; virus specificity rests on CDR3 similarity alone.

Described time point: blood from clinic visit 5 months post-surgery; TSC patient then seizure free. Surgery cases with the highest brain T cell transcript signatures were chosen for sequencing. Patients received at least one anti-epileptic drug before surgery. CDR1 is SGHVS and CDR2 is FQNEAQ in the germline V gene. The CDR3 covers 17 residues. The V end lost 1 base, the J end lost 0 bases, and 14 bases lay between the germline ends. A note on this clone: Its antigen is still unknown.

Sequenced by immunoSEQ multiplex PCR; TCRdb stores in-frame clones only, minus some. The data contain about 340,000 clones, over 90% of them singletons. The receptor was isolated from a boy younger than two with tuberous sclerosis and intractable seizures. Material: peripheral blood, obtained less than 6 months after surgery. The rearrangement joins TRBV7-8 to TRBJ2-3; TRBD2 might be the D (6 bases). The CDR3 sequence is CASSLEVRGTSTDTQYF. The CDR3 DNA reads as TGTGCCAGCAGCTTAGAGGTGCGGGGAACTAGCACAGATACGCAGTATTTT.